This T cell receptor (beta chain) was captured by sequencing in a study of shared T cell receptors in the human thymus. Sequencing used immunoSEQ multiplex PCR; TCRdb keeps in-frame clones, though not all of them. The sample carries roughly 660,000 clones, roughly 90% recorded once. The CDR3 length is 16 residues. Per the germline V gene, CDR1 is LGHNA and CDR2 is YNFKEQ. V lost 6 bases, J lost 2 bases, and 17 bases lay in between. The same sample was also studied in work on human thymus T cells. As reported in that work: The sample donors, healthy Finnish infants, were having corrective surgery for congenital heart defects. Thymus tissue was removed during corrective cardiac surgery. Repertoires sampled from thymus and blood appeared biased in V and J gene usage.

The origin of this receptor is a boy under two years old with a congenital heart defect. Sequencing was carried out using thymocytes. The chain recombines TRBV4-2 with TRBJ1-3; D ambiguous. This CDR3 reads CASRGRRQLTGNTIYF. DNA of the CDR3: TGTGCCAGCAGGGGTAGGCGACAACTCACTGGAAACACCATATATTTT.